This TCR beta chain is from a study of cytomegalovirus exposure and HLA in healthy donors. About this clone: Its target is unknown.

Trimming at V came to 1 base and at J to 6 bases, leaving 3 bases not matched to a gene. The CDR3 totals 15 residues. Germline-derived CDR1 and CDR2 are MNHNY and SVGAGI (reference sequence). Study observations and caveats: In a later analysis, TCR association rates varied by HLA locus: DRB1 most, HLA-C fewest.

The PCR had 60 Vbeta and 13 Jbeta primers. TCRdb's copy holds only in-frame clones and misses some; the assay was immunoSEQ multiplex PCR. The listing records 130,000 or so clones. In nominal health when sampled, donors likely had unrecorded immune exposures nonetheless. The chain joins TRBV6-6 to TRBJ2-2; TRBD1 matches at 9 bases. Sequencing was done on a sample of PBMCs. This TCR derives from a woman aged 40-49 years in good health and CMV-seronegative. The CDR3 DNA reads as TGTGCCAGCAGTTACTGGGACAGGGCAGCCGGGGAGCTGTTTTTT. This translates into CASSYWDRAAGELFF.